This T cell receptor (beta chain) was retrieved from a study of blood T cell repertoires in COVID-19. Sequencing used immunoSEQ multiplex PCR; TCRdb keeps in-frame clones, though not all of them. The table shows some 140,000 clones, with around 80% occurring only once. The receptor was derived from a man aged 55-75 years with acute or convalescent COVID-19. Sequenced: peripheral blood.

For the CDR3, the DNA is TGTGCCAGCAGTCTGAGACAGGGGACTTCTGGAAACACCATATATTTT. Translated: CASSLRQGTSGNTIYF. This sequence joins TRBV2 and TRBJ1-3, with 8 bases lining up with TRBD1. In germline, CDR1 is SNHLY, CDR2 FYNNEI. This CDR3 is built from 16 residues. V shed 5 bases and J 1 base; nucleotides not matched to a gene: 7.